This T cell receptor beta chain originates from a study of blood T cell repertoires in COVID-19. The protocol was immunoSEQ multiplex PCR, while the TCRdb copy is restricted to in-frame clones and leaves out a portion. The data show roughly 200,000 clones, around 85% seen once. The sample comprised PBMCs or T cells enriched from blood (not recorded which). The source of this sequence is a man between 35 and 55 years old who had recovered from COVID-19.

This CDR3 reads CASRGQEDFYEQYF. CDR3 coding DNA: TGTGCCAGTAGGGGACAGGAGGATTTCTACGAGCAGTACTTC. The gene calls are TRBV19 and TRBJ2-7; 8 bases line up with TRBD1. J gave up 3 bases and V 6 bases, and 7 bases lay outside the gene matches. Germline lookup yields CDR1 LNHDA and CDR2 SQIVND (reference sequence). The CDR3 is 14 amino acids.